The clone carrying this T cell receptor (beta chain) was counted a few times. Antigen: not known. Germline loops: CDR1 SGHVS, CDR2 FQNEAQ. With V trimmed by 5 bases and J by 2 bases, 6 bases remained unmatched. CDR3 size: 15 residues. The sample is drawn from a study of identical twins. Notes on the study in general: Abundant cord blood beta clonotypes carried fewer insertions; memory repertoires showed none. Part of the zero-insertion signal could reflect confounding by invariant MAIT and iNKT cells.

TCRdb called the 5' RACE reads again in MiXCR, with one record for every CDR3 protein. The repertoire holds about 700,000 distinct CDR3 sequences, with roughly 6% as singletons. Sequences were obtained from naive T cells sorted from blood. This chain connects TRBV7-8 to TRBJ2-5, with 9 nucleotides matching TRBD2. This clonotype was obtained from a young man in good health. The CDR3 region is CASSPGTSRQETQYF. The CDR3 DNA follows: TGTGCCAGCAGCCCGGGGACTAGCAGGCAAGAGACCCAGTACTTC.